This entry lists 16 T cell receptor beta chains sequenced from one sample in a study of T cell clones after liver transplantation. Measured with immunoSEQ multiplex PCR; TCRdb has only the in-frame clones, and not every one. In the table there are some 120,000 clones, roughly nine tenths of which are singletons. Sequences were derived from CD4+ T cells from blood, sampled 12 months after liver transplant. These receptors originate from a human patient who received a liver transplant. The graft donor may have contributed some T cells.

The J gene is TRBJ2-7, the V gene TRBV5-1; 14 nucleotides agree with TRBD2. This CDR3 comprises 17 residues. Germline V CDR1 and CDR2: SGHRS, YFSETQ. Unmatched junction bases numbered 7, after V lost 2 bases and J lost 3 bases. The CDR3 nucleotides are TGCGCCAGCAGCTTAGGGACTAGCGGGAGTGGCGACTACGAGCAGTACTTC. Protein product: CASSLGTSGSGDYEQYF.

The chain links TRBV6-1 to TRBJ2-7; no firm D call. The CDR3 totals 14 residues. V was trimmed by 1 base and J by 0 bases, leaving 7 bases between them. The germline V gene encodes CDR1 MNHNS and CDR2 SASEGT. The CDR3 nucleotides are TGTGCCAGCAGTGAAGTGACTGACTCCTACGAGCAGTACTTC. Encoded protein: CASSEVTDSYEQYF.

This clone was seen a handful of times. The chain carries TRBV28 and TRBJ2-5; possibly TRBD1 for D (5 bases). V was pared by 3 bases and J by 1 base, with 9 bases between. The CDR3 contains 14 residues. Germline CDR1 MDHEN, CDR2 SYDVKM. The CDR3 DNA follows: TGTGCCAGCAGTTTTGTGACAGTCCAAGAGACCCAGTACTTC. As protein: CASSFVTVQETQYF. The whole variable domain, remainder taken from reference TRBV28 and TRBJ2-5, is DVKVTQSSRYLVKRTGEKVFLECVQDMDHENMFWYRQDPGLGLRLIYFSYDVKMKEKGDIPEGYSVSREKKERFSLILESASTNQTSMYLCASSFVTVQETQYFGPGTRLLVL.

This chain links TRBV5-1 with TRBJ2-7; D unresolved. Germline-derived CDR1 and CDR2 are SGHRS and YFSETQ. The CDR3 is made up of 14 amino acids. Trimming left V 1 base short and J 5 bases short, with 13 bases between. CDR3 in amino acids: CASSLRSQADEQYF. Here the CDR3 DNA reads TGCGCCAGCAGCTTGCGGTCCCAAGCAGACGAGCAGTACTTC.

This clone was recorded only once. The rearrangement links TRBV9 to TRBJ1-1, with a tentative D call TRBD1 (5 bases). The CDR3 is made up of 15 amino acids. With 0 bases removed from V and 0 bases from J, the gap between germline ends came to 9 bases. Germline V gene data show CDR1 as SGDLS and CDR2 as YYNGEE. The CDR3 DNA follows: TGTGCCAGCAGCGTAGGGGCAGGGTTGAACACTGAAGCTTTCTTT. Amino acids: CASSVGAGLNTEAFF.

V and J are TRBV5-6 and TRBJ2-4; perhaps TRBD1 as D (6 bases). There are 18 residues in the CDR3. Germline V gene data show CDR1 as SGHDT and CDR2 as YYEEEE. Trimming took 2 bases from V and 0 from J, leaving 18 bases between them. CDR3 amino acids: CASSFFRAGALAKNIQYF. The DNA for the CDR3 is TGTGCCAGCAGCTTCTTTAGAGCAGGGGCCCTAGCCAAAAACATTCAGTACTTC.

J is TRBJ2-1 and V is TRBV18, with D possibly TRBD2 on 5 matching bases. The CDR3 is 13 residues long. The V and J ends lost 6 bases and 10 bases respectively, with 16 bases between them. CDR1 and CDR2 from the germline V gene are KGHSH and LQKENI. Written as DNA, the CDR3 is TGTGCCAGCTCCTCAACGAGCGGCGGCGAGCAGTTCTTC. This sequence encodes CASSSTSGGEQFF.

V gene TRBV6-6 combines with J gene TRBJ2-7, with 7 bases matching TRBD1. J was trimmed by 6 bases and V by 4 bases; bases with no gene match: 6. Germline V lookup: CDR1 MNHNY, CDR2 SVGAGI (reference sequence). The CDR3 has 13 amino acids. CDR3 in DNA: TGTGCCAGCAGTTTTACAGACAGGGCCGAGCAGTACTTC. Translated: CASSFTDRAEQYF.

V is TRBV7-9 and J is TRBJ1-2; the match to TRBD1 covers 9 bases. The germline V gene encodes CDR1 SEHNR and CDR2 FQNEAQ (reference sequence). Germline trimming cut 5 bases from V and 2 bases from J; bases unmatched to any gene: 6. This CDR3 has 15 residues. The CDR3 coding sequence is TGTGCCAGCAGCCCCTCCGGACAGGGGAACTATGGCTACACCTTC. Protein: CASSPSGQGNYGYTF.

The chain links TRBV11-2 to TRBJ2-5; 9 positions agree with TRBD2. Germline loops: CDR1 SGHAT, CDR2 FQNNGV. The CDR3 consists of 15 residues. Trimming cost V 4 bases and J 8 bases; bases outside gene matches: 11. The CDR3 nucleotides read TGTGCCAGCAGCTCCAAGCGGGGGGCCGAAGGAACCCAGTACTTC. Translating gives CASSSKRGAEGTQYF. The whole variable domain, filled in from reference TRBV11-2 and TRBJ2-5, reads EAGVAQSPRYKIIEKRQSVAFWCNPISGHATLYWYQQILGQGPKLLIQFQNNGVVDDSQLPKDRFSAERLKGVDSTLKIQPAKLEDSAVYLCASSSKRGAEGTQYFGPGTRLLVL.

The chain employs TRBV4-2 and TRBJ2-3; no clear D gene. The ends were cut back, 0 bases at V and 2 bases at J, with 6 bases in the middle. This CDR3 comprises 14 residues. Per germline, CDR1 LGHNA and CDR2 YNFKEQ. As DNA, the CDR3 is TGTGCCAGCAGCCAAGACTGGTCCACAGATACGCAGTATTTT. This gives the protein CASSQDWSTDTQYF.

The gene calls are TRBV6-5 and TRBJ1-4; a weak D match, TRBD1 (6 bases). Trimming left V 5 bases short and J 2 bases short, with 12 bases between. Germline V lookup: CDR1 MNHEY, CDR2 SVGAGI. This CDR3 comprises 15 residues. CDR3: CASSGAGATNEKLFF. The CDR3 DNA sequence: TGTGCCAGCAGTGGGGCGGGGGCCACTAATGAAAAACTGTTTTTT.

CDR3 sequence: CASTPWTSGHETQYF. The CDR3 region has the DNA TGCGCCAGCACCCCTTGGACTAGCGGGCATGAGACCCAGTACTTC. The chain combines TRBV5-1 with TRBJ2-5; 11 bases map to TRBD2. CDR1 SGHRS and CDR2 YFSETQ come from the germline V gene. The CDR3 spans 15 residues. Unmatched junction bases numbered 9, after V lost 6 bases and J lost 5 bases.

Only one count was recorded for this clone. The rearrangement uses TRBV4-3 and TRBJ2-1; 8 bases fit TRBD2. V lost 3 bases and J lost 9; bases outside the gene matches: 13. This CDR3 comprises 16 residues. Germline V gene sequence: CDR1 LGHNA, CDR2 YSLEER. The CDR3 DNA is TGCGCCAGCAGCCAGGGCAGTGACTCTCTAGCGGGTGAGCAGTTCTTC. This sequence encodes CASSQGSDSLAGEQFF.

The chain recombines TRBV6-6 with TRBJ2-7, with TRBD2 as a possible D gene (6 bases). V lost 7 bases, J lost 7 bases, and 20 bases lay in between. Per the germline V gene, CDR1 is MNHNY and CDR2 is SVGAGI (reference sequence). This CDR3 spans 14 amino acids. CDR3 loop: CASKAGTLVVEQYF. Here the CDR3 DNA reads TGTGCCAGCAAGGCCGGGACTCTCGTGGTTGAGCAGTACTTC.

V usage is TRBV28 and J usage is TRBJ1-1; maybe TRBD1 (5 bases). Germline assignment: CDR1 MDHEN and CDR2 SYDVKM. V dropped 2 bases and J dropped 5 bases, with 15 bases sitting between them. This CDR3 has 15 residues. Here the CDR3 reads CASSLRVRGGTEAFF. DNA of the CDR3: TGTGCCAGCAGTTTAAGAGTCCGTGGGGGTACTGAAGCTTTCTTT.